Sequencing of this T cell receptor (beta chain) was carried out in a study of T cells expressing NK-cell markers. At the level of the study: Seropositivity for HCMV was found in most of the eight sequenced donors, with one seronegative.

This CDR3 has 14 amino acids. TCR beta cDNA was generated via 5'RACE template switching incorporating UMIs. From the 5' RACE reads, TCRdb lists one entry per CDR3 protein and no DNA. The sample totals about 550,000 distinct CDR3 sequences. Material for sequencing was blood T cells: a sorted CD56 or NKG2C T cell subset, CD4+ or CD8+ T cells, or bulk PBMC T cells (not recorded which). The chain is built from TRBV12-3 or TRBV12-4 and TRBJ1-2; TCRdb gives TRBD1 as the D gene, but with no DNA this cannot be confirmed. The receptor's source is a young man in good health. The CDR3 spells CASSERGESYGYTF.